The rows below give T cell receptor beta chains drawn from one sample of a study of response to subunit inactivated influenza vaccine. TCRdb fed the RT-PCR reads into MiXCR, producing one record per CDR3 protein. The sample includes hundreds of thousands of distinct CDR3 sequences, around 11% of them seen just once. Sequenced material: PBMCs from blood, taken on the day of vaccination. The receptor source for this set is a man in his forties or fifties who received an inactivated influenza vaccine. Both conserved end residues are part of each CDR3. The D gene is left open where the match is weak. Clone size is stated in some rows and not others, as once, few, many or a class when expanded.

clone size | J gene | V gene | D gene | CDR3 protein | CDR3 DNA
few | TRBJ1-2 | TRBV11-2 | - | CASSSPDETQVPDGYTF | TGTGCCAGCAGCTCTCCCGACGAAACACAGGTTCCGGATGGCTACACCTTC
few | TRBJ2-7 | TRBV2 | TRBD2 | CASSESGLAPYYEQYF | TGTGCCAGCAGTGAGTCGGGACTAGCGCCTTACTACGAGCAGTACTTC
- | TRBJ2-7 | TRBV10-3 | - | CATTGRPDYEQYF | TGTGCCACCACGGGACGGCCAGACTACGAGCAGTACTTC
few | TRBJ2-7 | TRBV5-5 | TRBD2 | CASSLGGLLSYEQYF | TGTGCCAGCAGCTTGGGGGGACTACTCTCCTACGAGCAGTACTTC
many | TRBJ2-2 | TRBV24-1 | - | CATRPTDSSNTGELFF | TGTGCCACCAGACCGACCGACAGTTCGAACACCGGGGAGCTGTTTTTT
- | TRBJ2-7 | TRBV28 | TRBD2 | CATRLAGDVYEQYF | TGTGCCACCAGACTAGCGGGAGATGTCTACGAGCAGTACTTC
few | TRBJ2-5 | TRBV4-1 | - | CASSLVVKETQYF | TGCGCCAGCAGCCTGGTGGTGAAGGAAACCCAGTACTTC
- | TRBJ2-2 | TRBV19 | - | CASSYVTPDTGELFF | TGTGCCAGTAGTTATGTGACGCCGGACACCGGGGAGCTGTTTTTT
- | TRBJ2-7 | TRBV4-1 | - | CASSQEGGGTYEQYF | TGCGCCAGCAGCCAAGAGGGGGGGGGCACTTACGAGCAGTACTTC
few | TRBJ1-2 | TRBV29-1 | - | CSVANGQNYGYTF | TGCAGCGTTGCTAACGGGCAGAACTATGGCTACACCTTC
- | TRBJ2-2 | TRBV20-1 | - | CSATGTQNTGELFF | TGCAGTGCTACCGGGACTCAGAACACCGGGGAGCTGTTTTTT
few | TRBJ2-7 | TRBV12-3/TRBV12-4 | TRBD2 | CASTKTSGNPYSEQYF | TGTGCCAGCACCAAGACTAGCGGGAATCCTTATTCCGAGCAGTACTTC
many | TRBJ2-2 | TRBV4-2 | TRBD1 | CASSQEGQGARRGELFF | TGTGCCAGCAGCCAAGAAGGGCAGGGGGCGCGAAGGGGGGAGCTGTTTTTT
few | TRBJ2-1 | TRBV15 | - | CATSRELASYNEQFF | TGTGCCACCAGCAGAGAACTAGCTTCCTACAATGAGCAGTTCTTC
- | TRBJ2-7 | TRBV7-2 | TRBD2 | CASSPSLAEYEQYF | TGTGCCAGCAGCCCCTCACTAGCGGAATACGAGCAGTACTTC
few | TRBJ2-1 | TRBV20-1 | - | CSARFGGANYNEQFF | TGCAGTGCTAGATTCGGCGGGGCAAACTACAATGAGCAGTTCTTC
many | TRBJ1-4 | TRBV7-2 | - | CASSLDSGLGNEKLFF | TGTGCCAGCAGCTTAGATTCCGGGCTGGGTAATGAAAAACTGTTTTTT
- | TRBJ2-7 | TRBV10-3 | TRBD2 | CAISGPGTSGSAYEQYF | TGTGCCATCAGTGGCCCCGGGACTAGCGGGAGTGCCTACGAGCAGTACTTC
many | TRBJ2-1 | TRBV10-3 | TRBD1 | CAIRDRGEYNEQFF | TGTGCCATCAGGGACAGGGGGGAATACAATGAGCAGTTCTTC
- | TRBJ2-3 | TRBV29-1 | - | CSVWAPRNTDTQYF | TGCAGCGTTTGGGCCCCTAGAAACACAGATACGCAGTATTTT
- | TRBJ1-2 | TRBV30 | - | CAGSTGLYYGYTF | TGTGCCGGCTCGACAGGTCTCTACTATGGCTACACCTTC
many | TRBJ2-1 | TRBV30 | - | CAWSVGRTARSYNEQFF | TGTGCCTGGAGTGTAGGCAGGACCGCGCGCTCCTACAATGAGCAGTTCTTC
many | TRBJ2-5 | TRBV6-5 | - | CASSYSLKQETQYF | TGTGCCAGCAGTTACTCCCTAAAACAAGAGACCCAGTACTTC
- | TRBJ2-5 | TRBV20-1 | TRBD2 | CSARDLAGGETQYF | TGCAGTGCTAGAGATCTGGCGGGGGGAGAGACCCAGTACTTC
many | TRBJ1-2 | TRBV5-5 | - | CASSLRAEGFYGYTF | TGTGCCAGCAGCTTGAGGGCGGAGGGCTTCTATGGCTACACCTTC
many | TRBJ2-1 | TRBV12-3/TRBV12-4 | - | CASTSPGSEQFF | TGTGCCAGCACTAGTCCCGGCTCTGAGCAGTTCTTC
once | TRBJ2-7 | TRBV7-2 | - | CASSLSRDSSYEQYF | TGTGCCAGCAGCTTGAGCCGGGACTCGTCCTACGAGCAGTACTTC
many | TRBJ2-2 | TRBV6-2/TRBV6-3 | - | CASRNPPNTGELFF | TGTGCCAGCAGGAATCCCCCGAACACCGGGGAGCTGTTTTTT
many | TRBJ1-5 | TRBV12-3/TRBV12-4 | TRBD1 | CASSLSGGDQPQHF | TGTGCCAGCAGTTTATCAGGGGGGGATCAGCCCCAGCATTTT
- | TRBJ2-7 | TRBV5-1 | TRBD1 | CASSNDRGPGYF | TGCGCCAGCAGCAACGACAGGGGGCCCGGGTACTTC
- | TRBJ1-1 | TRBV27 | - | CASSTPSPPNTEAFF | TGTGCCAGCAGCACCCCCTCACCCCCGAACACTGAAGCTTTCTTT
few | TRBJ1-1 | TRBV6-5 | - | CASSLPPTGPTEAFF | TGTGCCAGCAGTTTACCTCCGACAGGCCCTACTGAAGCTTTCTTT
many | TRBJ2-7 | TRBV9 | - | CASSVADSSYEQYF | TGTGCCAGCAGCGTAGCCGATAGCTCCTACGAGCAGTACTTC
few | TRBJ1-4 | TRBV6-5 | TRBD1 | CASSYGTGKFRGIEKLFF | TGTGCCAGCAGTTACGGGACAGGAAAGTTCAGGGGAATTGAAAAACTGTTTTTT
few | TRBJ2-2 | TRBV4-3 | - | CASSDGPGRHTGELFF | TGCGCCAGCAGCGACGGACCCGGGCGGCACACCGGGGAGCTGTTTTTT
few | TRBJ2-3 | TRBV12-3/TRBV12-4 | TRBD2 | CASSLRYVRLAQNTQYF | TGTGCCAGCAGTTTACGATACGTGAGACTAGCACAGAATACGCAGTATTTT
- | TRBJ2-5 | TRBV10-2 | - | CASATGGRSETQYF | TGCGCCAGCGCAACGGGGGGCCGGTCTGAGACCCAGTACTTC
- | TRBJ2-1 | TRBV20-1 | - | CSASPVKPNNEQFF | TGCAGTGCTAGCCCAGTTAAGCCAAACAATGAGCAGTTCTTC
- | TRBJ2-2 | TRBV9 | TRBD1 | CASSVGGTGGTGELFF | TGTGCCAGCAGCGTAGGCGGGACAGGGGGCACCGGGGAGCTGTTTTTT
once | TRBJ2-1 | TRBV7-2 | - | CASSQVQGRNEQFF | TGTGCCAGCAGCCAAGTCCAGGGGCGAAATGAGCAGTTCTTC
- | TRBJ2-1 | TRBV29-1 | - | CSVDPQGGLEQFF | TGCAGCGTTGACCCACAGGGTGGCCTTGAGCAGTTCTTC
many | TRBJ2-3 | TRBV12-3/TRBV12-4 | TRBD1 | CASSNPPGQITDTQYF | TGTGCCAGCAGTAACCCACCGGGACAGATCACAGATACGCAGTATTTT
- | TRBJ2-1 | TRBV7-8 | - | CASSLGGSMYNEQFF | TGTGCCAGCAGCTTAGGGGGATCGATGTACAATGAGCAGTTCTTC
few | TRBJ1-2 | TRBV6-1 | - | CASRARGNNYGYTF | TGTGCCAGCAGGGCCAGGGGTAATAACTATGGCTACACCTTC